Sequencing of this T cell receptor (beta chain) was carried out in a study of CD8+ T cells in alopecia areata. General study points: Numerous clones, expanded in lesions, remained in scalp and blood during tofacitinib.

Comments on this clone: Its antigen remains unidentified.

Isolated RNA was reverse transcribed into cDNA used as the sequencing template. The repertoire was sequenced with immunoSEQ multiplex PCR; TCRdb's copy has only in-frame clones and lacks some. The sample lists around 160,000 clones; less than 70% were seen once. Stated treatment: oral pan-JAK inhibitor, 5-10 mg twice daily. This CDR3 has 15 residues. V was cut by 1 base and J by 5 bases, with 15 bases left in between. Germline CDR1 reads MGHDK; CDR2 reads SYGVNS. The source material was CD4+ T cells sorted from blood, sampled at week 24, from a patient treated with tofacitinib. This TCR derives from a human donor with alopecia areata. This chain links TRBV25-1 with TRBJ2-7; D unclear. The CDR3 protein is CASSESVLTIHEQYF. Written as DNA, the CDR3 is TGTGCCAGCAGTGAATCCGTCCTAACGATCCACGAGCAGTACTTC.